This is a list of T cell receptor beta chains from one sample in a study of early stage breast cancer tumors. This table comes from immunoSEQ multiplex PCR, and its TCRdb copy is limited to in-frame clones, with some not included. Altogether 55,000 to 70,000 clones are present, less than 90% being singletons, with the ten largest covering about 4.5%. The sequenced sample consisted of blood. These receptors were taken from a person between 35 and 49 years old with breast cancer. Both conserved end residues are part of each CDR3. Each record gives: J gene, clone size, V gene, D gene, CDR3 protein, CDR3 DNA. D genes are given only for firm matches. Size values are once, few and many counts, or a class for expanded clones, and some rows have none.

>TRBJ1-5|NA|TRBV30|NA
CAWSVGGRQPQHF
TGTGCCTGGAGTGTAGGGGGTAGGCAGCCCCAGCATTTT
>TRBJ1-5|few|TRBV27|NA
CASSYDSLNQPQHF
TGTGCCAGCAGTTACGACAGCCTTAATCAGCCCCAGCATTTT
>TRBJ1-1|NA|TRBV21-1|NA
CASSKAGGRDTEAFF
TGTGCCAGCAGCAAAGCGGGGGGCAGGGACACTGAAGCTTTCTTT
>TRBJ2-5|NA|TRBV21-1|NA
CARGPGQGPQETQYF
TGTGCCAGGGGACCCGGACAGGGACCCCAAGAGACCCAGTACTTC
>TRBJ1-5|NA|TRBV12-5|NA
CASGIRQGNQPQHF
TGTGCTAGTGGTATAAGACAGGGCAATCAGCCCCAGCATTTT
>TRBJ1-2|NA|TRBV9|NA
CASSVEYGRGYYGYTF
TGTGCCAGCAGCGTAGAATATGGCAGAGGGTACTATGGCTACACCTTC
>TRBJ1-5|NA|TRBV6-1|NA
CASSEDRAISNQPQHF
TGTGCCAGCAGTGAAGACAGAGCAATTAGCAATCAGCCCCAGCATTTT
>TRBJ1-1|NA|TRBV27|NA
CASSPWTVGEAFF
TGTGCCAGCAGTCCGTGGACTGTTGGTGAAGCTTTCTTT
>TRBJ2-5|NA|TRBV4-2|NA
CASSQAGYQETQYF
TGTGCCAGCAGCCAAGCAGGATATCAAGAGACCCAGTACTTC
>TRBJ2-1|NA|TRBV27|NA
CASGGNEQFF
TGTGCCAGTGGAGGCAATGAGCAGTTCTTC
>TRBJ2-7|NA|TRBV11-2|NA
CASSFSQGGGYEQYF
TGTGCCAGCAGCTTTTCACAGGGGGGGGGCTACGAGCAGTACTTC
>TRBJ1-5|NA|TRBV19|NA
CASSMRGARDSNQPQHF
TGTGCCAGTAGTATGAGAGGGGCCCGAGATAGCAATCAGCCCCAGCATTTT
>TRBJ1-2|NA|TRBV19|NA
CASSPVSSANYGYTF
TGTGCCAGTAGTCCCGTGAGCTCAGCTAACTATGGCTACACCTTC
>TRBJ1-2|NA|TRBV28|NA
CASSLEQGFGYTF
TGTGCCAGCAGTTTAGAACAGGGATTTGGCTACACCTTC
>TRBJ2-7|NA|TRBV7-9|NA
CASSEGGVYYEQYF
TGTGCCAGCAGCGAGGGCGGGGTTTACTACGAGCAGTACTTC
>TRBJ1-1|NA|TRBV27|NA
CASSLSGGLNTEAFF
TGTGCCAGCAGTTTATCAGGGGGATTGAACACTGAAGCTTTCTTT
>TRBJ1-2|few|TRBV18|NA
CASSQTPTYGYTF
TGTGCCAGCTCACAGACACCGACCTATGGCTACACCTTC
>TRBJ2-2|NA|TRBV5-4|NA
CASVAPTGELFF
TGTGCCAGCGTGGCCCCCACCGGGGAGCTGTTTTTT
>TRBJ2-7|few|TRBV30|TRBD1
CAWGDSYEQYF
TGTGCCTGGGGGGACAGCTACGAGCAGTACTTC
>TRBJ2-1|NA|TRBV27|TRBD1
CASSSRGTGVDEQFF
TGTGCCAGCAGTTCGAGGGGGACAGGGGTGGATGAGCAGTTCTTC
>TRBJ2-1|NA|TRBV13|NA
CASSLDGLTVGEQFF
TGTGCCAGCAGCTTAGATGGACTCACGGTGGGTGAGCAGTTCTTC
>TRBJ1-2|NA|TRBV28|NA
CASSSQGGGGYTF
TGTGCCAGCAGTTCACAGGGAGGGGGTGGCTACACCTTC
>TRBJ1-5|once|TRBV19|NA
CASSGGRNEIQPQHF
TGTGCCAGTAGTGGAGGCCGAAATGAGATTCAGCCCCAGCATTTT
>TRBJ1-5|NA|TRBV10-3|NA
CAISESGSALGSNQPQHF
TGTGCCATCAGTGAGTCGGGTTCGGCGCTTGGTAGCAATCAGCCCCAGCATTTT
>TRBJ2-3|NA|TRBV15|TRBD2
CATSRWVLAGSTDTQYF
TGTGCCACCAGCAGATGGGTTCTAGCGGGTAGCACAGATACGCAGTATTTT
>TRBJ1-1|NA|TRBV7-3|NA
CASSLMPGANTEAFF
TGTGCCAGCAGCTTAATGCCAGGGGCGAACACTGAAGCTTTCTTT
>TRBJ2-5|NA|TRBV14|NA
CASSHWTEKETQYF
TGTGCCAGCAGCCACTGGACAGAGAAAGAGACCCAGTACTTC
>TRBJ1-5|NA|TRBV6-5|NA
CASSYSLAQPQHF
TGTGCCAGCAGTTACTCGTTAGCCCAGCCCCAGCATTTT
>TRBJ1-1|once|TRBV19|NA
CASSIYRGNTEAFF
TGTGCCAGTAGTATATACAGAGGGAACACTGAAGCTTTCTTT
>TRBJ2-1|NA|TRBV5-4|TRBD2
CASSTKQKRDYSYNEQFF
TGTGCCAGCAGCACAAAACAAAAGCGGGATTACTCCTACAATGAGCAGTTCTTC
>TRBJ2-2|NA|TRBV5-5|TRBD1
CASSDGTANTGELFF
TGTGCCAGCAGCGACGGGACAGCGAACACCGGGGAGCTGTTTTTT
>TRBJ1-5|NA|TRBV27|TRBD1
CASSSGQGEGNQPQHF
TGTGCCAGCAGTTCCGGACAGGGAGAAGGCAATCAGCCCCAGCATTTT